This T cell receptor (beta chain) stems from a study of human T cells and chemical hapten exposure. Described time point: pre-sensitization, week 0. Specified treatment: therapeutic diphenylcyclopropenone sensitization with weekly scalp DPC. Samples of blood were obtained prior to the application of each patch test. Those who donated were patients with alopecia, 18 to 70 years of age, and suitable for DPC. This clonotype has a count of ten or more. The CDR3 consists of 18 residues. Between the trimmed V and J ends, which lost 1 base and 0 bases, there was a span of 17 bases. CDR1 and CDR2 from the germline V gene are SGHVS and FNYEAQ. TCRdb called the RACE reads again in MiXCR, with one record for every CDR3 protein. The sample contains tens of thousands of distinct CDR3 sequences, roughly 12% of which appear only once.

The chain combines TRBV7-6 with TRBJ2-3; no clear D. Sequencing used whole blood, obtained in connection with sensitization to the hapten diphenylcyclopropenone (DPC). The clonotype was recovered from a woman in her twenties or thirties with alopecia areata. Some clones in this sample may be carry-over from other donors' samples. The CDR3 DNA reads as TGTGCCAGCAGCTTAGACCCCATTACCGATACTAGCACAGATACGCAGTATTTT. Translation gives CASSLDPITDTSTDTQYF.